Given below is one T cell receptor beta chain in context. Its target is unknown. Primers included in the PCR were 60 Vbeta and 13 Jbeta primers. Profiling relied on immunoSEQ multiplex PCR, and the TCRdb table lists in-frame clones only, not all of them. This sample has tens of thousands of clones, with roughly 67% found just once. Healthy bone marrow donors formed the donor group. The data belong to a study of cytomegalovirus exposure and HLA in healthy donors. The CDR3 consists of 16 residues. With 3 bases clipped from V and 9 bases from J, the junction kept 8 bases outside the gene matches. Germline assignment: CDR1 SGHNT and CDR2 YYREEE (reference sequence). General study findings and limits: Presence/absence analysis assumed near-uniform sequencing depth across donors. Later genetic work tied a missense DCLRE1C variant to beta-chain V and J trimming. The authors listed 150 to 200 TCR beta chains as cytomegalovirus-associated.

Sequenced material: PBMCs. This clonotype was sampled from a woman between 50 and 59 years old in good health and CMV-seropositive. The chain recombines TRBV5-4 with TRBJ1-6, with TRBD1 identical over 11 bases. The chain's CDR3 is CASSSQGQGAGSPLHF. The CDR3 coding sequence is TGTGCCAGCAGCTCCCAAGGACAGGGGGCTGGTTCACCCCTCCACTTT.